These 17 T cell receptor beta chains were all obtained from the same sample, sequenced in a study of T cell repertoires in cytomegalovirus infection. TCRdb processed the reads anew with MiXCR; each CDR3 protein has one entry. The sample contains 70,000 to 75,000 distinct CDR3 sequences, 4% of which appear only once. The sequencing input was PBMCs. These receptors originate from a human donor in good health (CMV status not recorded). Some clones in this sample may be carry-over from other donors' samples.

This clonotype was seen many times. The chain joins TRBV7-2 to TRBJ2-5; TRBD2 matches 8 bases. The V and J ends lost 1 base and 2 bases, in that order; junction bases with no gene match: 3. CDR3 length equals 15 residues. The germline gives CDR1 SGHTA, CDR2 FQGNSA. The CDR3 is CASSLGAGVQETQYF. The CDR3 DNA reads TGTGCCAGCAGCTTAGGAGCGGGGGTACAAGAGACCCAGTACTTC.

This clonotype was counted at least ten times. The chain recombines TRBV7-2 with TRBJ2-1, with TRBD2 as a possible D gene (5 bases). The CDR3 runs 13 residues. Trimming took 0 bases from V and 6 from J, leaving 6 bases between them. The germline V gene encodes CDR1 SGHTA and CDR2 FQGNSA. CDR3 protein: CASSLARVNEQFF. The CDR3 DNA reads TGTGCCAGCAGCTTAGCGCGGGTCAATGAGCAGTTCTTC.

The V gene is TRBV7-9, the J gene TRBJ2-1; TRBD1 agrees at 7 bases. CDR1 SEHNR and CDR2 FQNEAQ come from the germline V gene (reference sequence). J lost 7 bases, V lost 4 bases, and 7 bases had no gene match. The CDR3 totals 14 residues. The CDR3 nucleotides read TGTGCCAGCAGCTCCCGACAGGGAAGGAATGAGCAGTTCTTC. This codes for CASSSRQGRNEQFF.

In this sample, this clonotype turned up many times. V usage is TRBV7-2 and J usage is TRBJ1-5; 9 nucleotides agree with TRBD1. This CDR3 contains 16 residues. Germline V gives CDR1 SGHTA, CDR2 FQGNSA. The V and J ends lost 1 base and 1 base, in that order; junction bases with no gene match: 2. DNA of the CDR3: TGTGCCAGCAGCTTAGGGACAGGGGTGAGCAATCAGCCCCAGCATTTT. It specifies CASSLGTGVSNQPQHF.

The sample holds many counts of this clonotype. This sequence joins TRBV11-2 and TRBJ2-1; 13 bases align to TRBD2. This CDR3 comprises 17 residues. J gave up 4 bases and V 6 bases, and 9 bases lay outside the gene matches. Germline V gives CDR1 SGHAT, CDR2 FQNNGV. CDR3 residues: CASSYGLAGALYNEQFF. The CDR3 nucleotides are TGTGCCAGCAGTTATGGACTAGCGGGAGCCCTGTACAATGAGCAGTTCTTC.

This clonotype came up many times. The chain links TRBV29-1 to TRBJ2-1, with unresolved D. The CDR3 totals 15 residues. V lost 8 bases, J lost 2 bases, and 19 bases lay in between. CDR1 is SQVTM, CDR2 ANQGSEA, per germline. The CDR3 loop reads CSTKQSMNPYNEQFF. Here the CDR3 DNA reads TGCAGCACCAAACAGTCGATGAATCCCTACAATGAGCAGTTCTTC.

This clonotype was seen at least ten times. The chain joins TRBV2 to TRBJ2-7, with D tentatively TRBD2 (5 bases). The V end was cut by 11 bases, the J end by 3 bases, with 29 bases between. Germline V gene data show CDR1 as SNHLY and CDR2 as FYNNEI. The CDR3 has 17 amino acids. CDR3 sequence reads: CASLIYTTGVSDYEQYF. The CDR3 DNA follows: TGTGCCTCCCTCATATACACCACCGGGGTCTCTGACTACGAGCAGTACTTC.

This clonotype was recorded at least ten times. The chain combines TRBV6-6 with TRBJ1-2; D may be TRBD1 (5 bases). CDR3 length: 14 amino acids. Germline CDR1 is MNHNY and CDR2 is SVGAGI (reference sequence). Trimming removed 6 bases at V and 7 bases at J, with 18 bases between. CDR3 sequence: CASSDRASVSGYTF. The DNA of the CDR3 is TGTGCCAGCAGCGACAGAGCCTCCGTGAGTGGCTACACCTTC.

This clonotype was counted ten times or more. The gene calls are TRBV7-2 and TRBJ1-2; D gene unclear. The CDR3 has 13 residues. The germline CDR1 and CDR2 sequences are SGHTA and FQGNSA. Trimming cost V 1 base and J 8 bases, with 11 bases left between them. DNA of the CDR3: TGTGCCAGCAGCTTAGACCCCTCGGGAGGCTACACCTTC. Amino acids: CASSLDPSGGYTF. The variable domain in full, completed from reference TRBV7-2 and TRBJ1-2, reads GAGVSQSPSNKVTEKGKDVELRCDPISGHTALYWYRQSLGQGLEFLIYFQGNSAPDKSGLPSDRFSAERTGGSVSTLTIQRTQQEDSAVYLCASSLDPSGGYTFGSGTRLTVV.

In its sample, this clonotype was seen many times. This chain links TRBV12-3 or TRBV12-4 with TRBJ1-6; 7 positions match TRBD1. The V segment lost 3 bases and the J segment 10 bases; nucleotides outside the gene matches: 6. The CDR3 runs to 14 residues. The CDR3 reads CASSFAGGTSPLHF. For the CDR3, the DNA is TGTGCCAGCAGTTTCGCAGGGGGAACATCACCCCTCCACTTT.

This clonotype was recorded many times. CDR3 sequence reads: CASSFSVGDVPETQYF. CDR3 DNA: TGTGCCAGCAGTTTCTCGGTGGGAGATGTACCGGAGACCCAGTACTTC. V and J are TRBV12-3 or TRBV12-4 and TRBJ2-5, with a weak D call TRBD2 (5 bases). Trimming shortened V by 3 bases and J by 5 bases, and 19 bases separated the two germline ends. CDR3 length: 16 amino acids.

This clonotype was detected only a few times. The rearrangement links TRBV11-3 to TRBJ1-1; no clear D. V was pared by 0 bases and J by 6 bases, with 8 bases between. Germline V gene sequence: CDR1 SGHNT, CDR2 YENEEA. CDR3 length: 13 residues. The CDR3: CASSLDPISEAFF. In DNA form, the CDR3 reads TGTGCCAGCAGCTTAGATCCTATCTCTGAAGCTTTCTTT. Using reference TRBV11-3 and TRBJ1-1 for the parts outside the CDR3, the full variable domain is EAGVVQSPRYKIIEKKQPVAFWCNPISGHNTLYWYLQNLGQGPELLIRYENEEAVDDSQLPKDRFSAERLKGVDSTLKIQPAELGDSAVYLCASSLDPISEAFFGQGTRLTVV.

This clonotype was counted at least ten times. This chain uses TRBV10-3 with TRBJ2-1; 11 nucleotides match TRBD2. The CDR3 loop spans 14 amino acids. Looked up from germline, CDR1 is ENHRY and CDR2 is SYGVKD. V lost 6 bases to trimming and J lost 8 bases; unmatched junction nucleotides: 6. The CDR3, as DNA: TGTGCCATCAGGGAGACTAGCGGGGAAGATGAGCAGTTCTTC. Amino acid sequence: CAIRETSGEDEQFF.

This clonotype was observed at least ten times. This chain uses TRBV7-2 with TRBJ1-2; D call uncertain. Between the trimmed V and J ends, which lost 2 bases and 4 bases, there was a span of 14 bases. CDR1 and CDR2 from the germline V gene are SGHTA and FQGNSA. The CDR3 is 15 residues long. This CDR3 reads CASSLSERAVYGYTF. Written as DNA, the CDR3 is TGTGCCAGCAGCTTATCGGAGAGGGCAGTCTATGGCTACACCTTC.

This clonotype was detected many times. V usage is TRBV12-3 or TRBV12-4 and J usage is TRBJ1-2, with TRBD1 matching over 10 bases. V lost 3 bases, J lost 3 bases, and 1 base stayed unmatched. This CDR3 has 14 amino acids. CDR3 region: CASSLTGGYYGYTF. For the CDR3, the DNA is TGTGCCAGCAGTTTGACAGGGGGCTACTATGGCTACACCTTC.

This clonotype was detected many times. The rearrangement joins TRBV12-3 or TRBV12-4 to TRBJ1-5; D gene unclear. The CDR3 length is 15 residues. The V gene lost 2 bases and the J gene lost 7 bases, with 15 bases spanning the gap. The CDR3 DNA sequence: TGTGCCAGCAGTTTACGGGGAGGGCTAAGGCAGCCCCAGCATTTT. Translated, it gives CASSLRGGLRQPQHF.

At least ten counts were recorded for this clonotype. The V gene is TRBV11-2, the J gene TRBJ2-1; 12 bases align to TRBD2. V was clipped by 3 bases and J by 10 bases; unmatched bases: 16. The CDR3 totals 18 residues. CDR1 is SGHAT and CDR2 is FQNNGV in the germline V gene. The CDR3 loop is CASSFFLPPGLAGLEQFF. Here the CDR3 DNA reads TGTGCCAGCAGCTTTTTTCTACCACCGGGACTAGCGGGTTTAGAGCAGTTCTTC.